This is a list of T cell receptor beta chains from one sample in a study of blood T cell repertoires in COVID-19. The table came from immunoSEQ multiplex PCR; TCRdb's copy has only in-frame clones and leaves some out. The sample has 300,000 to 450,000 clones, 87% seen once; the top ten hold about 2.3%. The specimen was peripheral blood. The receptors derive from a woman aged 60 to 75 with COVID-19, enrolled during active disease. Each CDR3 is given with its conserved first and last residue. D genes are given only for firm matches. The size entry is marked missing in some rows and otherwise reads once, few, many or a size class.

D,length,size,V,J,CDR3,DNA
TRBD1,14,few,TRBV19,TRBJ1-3,CASTDRGTGNTIYF,TGTGCCAGTACGGACAGGGGAACTGGAAACACCATATATTTT
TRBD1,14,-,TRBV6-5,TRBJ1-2,CASSYGTGIYGYTF,TGTGCCAGCAGTTACGGGACAGGGATCTATGGCTACACCTTC
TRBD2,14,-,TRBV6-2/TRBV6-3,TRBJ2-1,CASSLSGGPGEQFF,TGTGCCAGCAGTCTGTCGGGGGGGCCTGGTGAGCAGTTCTTC
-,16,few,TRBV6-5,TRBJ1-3,CASSYSQGRSGNTIYF,TGTGCCAGCAGTTACTCACAGGGAAGGTCTGGAAACACCATATATTTT
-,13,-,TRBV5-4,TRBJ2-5,CASSLVQQETQYF,TGTGCCAGCAGCTTGGTACAGCAAGAGACCCAGTACTTC
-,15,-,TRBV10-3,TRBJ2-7,CAISESMRRGPEQYF,TGTGCCATCAGTGAGTCGATGAGGCGGGGGCCCGAGCAGTACTTC
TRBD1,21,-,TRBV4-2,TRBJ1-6,CASSQGPGTGSFSAYNSPLHF,TGTGCCAGCAGCCAAGGACCCGGGACAGGGTCTTTTTCGGCCTATAATTCACCCCTCCACTTT
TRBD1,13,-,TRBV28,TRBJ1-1,CASSLDRDTEAFF,TGTGCCAGCAGTTTGGACAGGGACACTGAAGCTTTCTTT
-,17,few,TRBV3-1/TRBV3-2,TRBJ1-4,CASSHMTALGANEKLFF,TGTGCCAGCAGCCATATGACAGCCCTTGGGGCTAATGAAAAACTGTTTTTT
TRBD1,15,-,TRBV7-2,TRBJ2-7,CASSLDPGQSYEQYF,TGTGCCAGCAGCTTGGATCCGGGACAGAGCTACGAGCAGTACTTC
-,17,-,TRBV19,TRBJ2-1,CASSPAGVELWGNEQFF,TGTGCCAGTAGTCCGGCAGGGGTGGAGTTGTGGGGCAATGAGCAGTTCTTC
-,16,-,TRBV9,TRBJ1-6,CASSPQTASGNSPLHF,TGTGCCAGCAGCCCTCAGACAGCGTCCGGGAATTCACCCCTCCACTTT
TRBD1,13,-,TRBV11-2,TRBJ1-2,CASSQPGQGYYTF,TGTGCCAGCAGCCAACCGGGACAGGGCTACTACACCTTC
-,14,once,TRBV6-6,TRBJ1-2,CASSKTGVNYGYTF,TGTGCCAGCAGTAAGACAGGAGTTAACTATGGCTACACCTTC
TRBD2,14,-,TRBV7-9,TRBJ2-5,CASSLSGRVGTQYF,TGTGCCAGCAGCCTCTCGGGGAGGGTGGGGACCCAGTACTTC
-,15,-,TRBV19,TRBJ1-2,CASSIKQGPNYGYTF,TGTGCCAGTAGTATCAAGCAGGGGCCGAACTATGGCTACACCTTC
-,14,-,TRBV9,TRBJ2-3,CASSVRAGTDTQYF,TGTGCCAGCAGCGTAAGGGCGGGGACAGATACGCAGTATTTT
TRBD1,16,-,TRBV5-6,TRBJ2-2,CASSFWTGHYTGELFF,TGTGCCAGCAGCTTTTGGACAGGTCACTACACCGGGGAGCTGTTTTTT
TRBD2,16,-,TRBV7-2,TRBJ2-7,CASSFGLAGYIYEQYF,TGTGCCAGCAGCTTTGGACTAGCGGGGTATATCTACGAGCAGTACTTC
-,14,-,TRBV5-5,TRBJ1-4,CASSFGPPSEKLFF,TGTGCCAGCAGCTTTGGCCCCCCCAGTGAAAAACTGTTTTTT
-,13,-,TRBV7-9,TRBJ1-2,CASSLAGQHGYTF,TGTGCCAGCAGCTTAGCTGGACAACATGGCTACACCTTC
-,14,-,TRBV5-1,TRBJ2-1,CASARSTGGDEQFF,TGCGCCAGCGCCCGATCGACAGGTGGGGATGAGCAGTTCTTC
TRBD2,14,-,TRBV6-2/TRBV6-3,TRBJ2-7,CASSYDGGAYEQYF,TGTGCCAGCAGTTACGACGGGGGGGCGTACGAGCAGTACTTC
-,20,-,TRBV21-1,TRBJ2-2,CASSKAPTDTTGRNTGELFF,TGTGCCAGCAGCAAAGCTCCCACCGATACGACAGGGCGCAACACCGGGGAGCTGTTTTTT
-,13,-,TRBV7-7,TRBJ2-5,CASSFSYQETQYF,TGTGCCAGCAGCTTCTCGTACCAAGAGACCCAGTACTTC
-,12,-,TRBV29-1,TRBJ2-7,CSAWRRGYEQYF,TGCAGCGCCTGGCGCCGCGGCTACGAGCAGTACTTC
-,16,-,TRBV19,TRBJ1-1,CASSFLDRVMNTEAFF,TGTGCCAGTAGTTTCTTGGACAGAGTAATGAACACTGAAGCTTTCTTT
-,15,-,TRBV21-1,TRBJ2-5,CASSKGQGTQETQYF,TGTGCCAGCAGTAAAGGACAGGGGACGCAAGAGACCCAGTACTTC
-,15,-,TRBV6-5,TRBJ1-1,CASSYSIGFDNEAFF,TGTGCCAGCAGTTACTCGATTGGATTTGACAATGAAGCTTTCTTT
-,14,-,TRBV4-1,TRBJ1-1,CASSQPDRNTEAFF,TGCGCCAGCAGCCAACCCGACAGGAACACTGAAGCTTTCTTT
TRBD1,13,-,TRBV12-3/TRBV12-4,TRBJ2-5,CASSKGQGETQYF,TGTGCCAGCAGTAAAGGACAGGGAGAGACCCAGTACTTC
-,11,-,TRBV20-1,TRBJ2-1,CSASTFNEQFF,TGCAGTGCTAGTACATTCAATGAGCAGTTCTTC
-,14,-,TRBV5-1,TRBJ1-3,CASSPGGAGNTIYF,TGCGCCAGCAGCCCGGGGGGCGCTGGAAACACCATATATTTT
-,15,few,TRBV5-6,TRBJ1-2,CASRTLTGWSYGYTF,TGTGCCAGCAGGACACTCACAGGGTGGAGCTATGGCTACACCTTC
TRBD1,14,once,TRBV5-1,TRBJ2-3,CASSFHGQGNTQYF,TGCGCCAGCAGCTTCCACGGACAGGGAAATACGCAGTATTTT
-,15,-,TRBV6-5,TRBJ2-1,CASRRGGSSYNEQFF,TGTGCCAGCAGGCGTGGGGGGAGCTCCTACAATGAGCAGTTCTTC
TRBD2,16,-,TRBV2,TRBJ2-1,CASGVPGATRGGEQFF,TGTGCCAGCGGCGTTCCCGGGGCAACCCGGGGGGGTGAGCAGTTCTTC
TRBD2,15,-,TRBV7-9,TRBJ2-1,CASSPPGLAGNEQFF,TGTGCCAGCAGCCCCCCGGGGCTAGCGGGGAATGAGCAGTTCTTC
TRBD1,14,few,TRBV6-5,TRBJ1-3,CASRRTGAGNTIYF,TGTGCCAGCAGAAGGACAGGGGCTGGAAACACCATATATTTT
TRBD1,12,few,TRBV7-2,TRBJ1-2,CASSRQGYGYTF,TGTGCCAGCAGCCGACAGGGCTATGGCTACACCTTC
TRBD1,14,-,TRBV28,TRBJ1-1,CASSSPGGFTEAFF,TGTGCCAGCAGTTCCCCAGGGGGGTTCACTGAAGCTTTCTTT
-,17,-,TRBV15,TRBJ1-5,CATSRAGILYSNQPQHF,TGTGCCACCAGCAGAGCGGGTATCCTTTATAGCAATCAGCCCCAGCATTTT
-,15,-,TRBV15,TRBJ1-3,CATSRTDSPGNTIYF,TGTGCCACCAGCAGAACCGACAGCCCTGGAAACACCATATATTTT
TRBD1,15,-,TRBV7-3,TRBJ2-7,CASSQDRGRAYEQYF,TGTGCCAGCAGCCAAGACAGGGGGCGCGCGTACGAGCAGTACTTC
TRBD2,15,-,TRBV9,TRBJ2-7,CASSPRAGIPNEQYF,TGTGCCAGCAGCCCACGAGCGGGGATCCCTAACGAGCAGTACTTC
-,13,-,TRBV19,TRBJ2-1,CASSPRGVDRQFF,TGTGCCAGTAGCCCACGCGGGGTCGATCGGCAGTTCTTC
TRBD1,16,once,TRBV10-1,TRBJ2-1,CASSDVPGTGGNEQFF,TGCGCCAGCAGCGACGTCCCCGGGACAGGGGGGAATGAGCAGTTCTTC
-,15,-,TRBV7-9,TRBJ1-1,CASSSNSGKVTEAFF,TGTGCCAGCAGCTCTAATTCGGGGAAGGTAACTGAAGCTTTCTTT
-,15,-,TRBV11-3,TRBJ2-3,CASSLRQGLSDTQYF,TGTGCCAGCAGCTTAAGGCAGGGTTTATCAGATACGCAGTATTTT
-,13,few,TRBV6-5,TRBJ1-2,CASSNRDTYGYTF,TGTGCCAGCAGCAACAGGGATACCTATGGCTACACCTTC
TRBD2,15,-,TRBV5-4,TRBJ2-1,CASSLATGLVLEQFF,TGTGCCAGCAGCTTGGCAACCGGACTAGTACTTGAGCAGTTCTTC
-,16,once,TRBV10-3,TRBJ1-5,CAISDERGGDGQPQHF,TGTGCCATCAGTGATGAGAGGGGGGGGGACGGACAGCCCCAGCATTTT
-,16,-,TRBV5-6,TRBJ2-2,CASSFRQFANTGELFF,TGTGCCAGCAGCTTCCGACAGTTCGCGAACACCGGGGAGCTGTTTTTT